This entry is about one T cell receptor (beta chain). No antigen is known for it. Mismatch repair deficiency was confirmed in all patients, by PCR or immunohistochemistry. A few pembrolizumab responders had their TCRs sequenced. This specimen belongs to a study of PD-1 blockade in mismatch repair-deficient tumors. Study details: Patients had approximately 13 mismatch repair-deficient cancer types and were previously treated and progressing. General study points: After pembrolizumab, tumor-resident clones rose rapidly, then generally contracted before radiologic responses.

Trimming took off 3 bases at V and 4 bases at J, with 16 bases between the two ends. Germline V lookup: CDR1 LNHDA, CDR2 SQIVND (reference sequence). The CDR3 covers 15 residues. Repertoires were generated with immunoSEQ multiplex PCR, while TCRdb's copy carries only in-frame clones and drops some. Of 100,000 or so clones in the sample, 82% were seen once. V gene TRBV19 combines with J gene TRBJ2-7; tentatively, D is TRBD2 (5 bases). This receptor was taken from an adult with mismatch repair-deficient cancer. Sequences were derived from peripheral blood, sampled about 36 weeks after starting pembrolizumab. The CDR3 DNA follows: TGTGCCAGTAGTATTACTAGAGCGAGTATTTACGAGCAGTACTTC. Its translation is CASSITRASIYEQYF.